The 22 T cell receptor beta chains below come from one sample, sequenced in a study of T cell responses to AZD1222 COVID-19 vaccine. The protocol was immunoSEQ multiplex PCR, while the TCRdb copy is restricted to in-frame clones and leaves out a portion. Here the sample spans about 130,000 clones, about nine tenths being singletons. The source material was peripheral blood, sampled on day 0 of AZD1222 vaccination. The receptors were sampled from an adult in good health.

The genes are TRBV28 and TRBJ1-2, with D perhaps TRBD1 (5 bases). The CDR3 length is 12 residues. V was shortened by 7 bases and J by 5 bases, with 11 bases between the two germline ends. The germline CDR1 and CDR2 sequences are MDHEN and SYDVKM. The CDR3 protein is CASTSRGYGYTF. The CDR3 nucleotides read TGTGCCAGCACCTCCCGGGGGTATGGCTACACCTTC.

The DNA of the CDR3 is TGTGCCAGCAGCTTAGTGGCGGGGGGGCGAGAGACCCAGTACTTC. It codes for CASSLVAGGRETQYF. V and J are TRBV11-1 and TRBJ2-5; 9 nucleotides align to TRBD2. From germline, CDR1 is SGHAT and CDR2 FQDESV (reference sequence). The length of the CDR3 is 15 residues. J gave up 4 bases and V 1 base, and 4 bases lay outside the gene matches.

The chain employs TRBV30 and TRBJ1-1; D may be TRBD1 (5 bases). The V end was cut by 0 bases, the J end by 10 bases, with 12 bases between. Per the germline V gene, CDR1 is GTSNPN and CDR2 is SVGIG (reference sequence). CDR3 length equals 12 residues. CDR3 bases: TGTGCCTGGAGTGTGCAAGACAGCGGAGCTTTCTTT. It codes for CAWSVQDSGAFF.

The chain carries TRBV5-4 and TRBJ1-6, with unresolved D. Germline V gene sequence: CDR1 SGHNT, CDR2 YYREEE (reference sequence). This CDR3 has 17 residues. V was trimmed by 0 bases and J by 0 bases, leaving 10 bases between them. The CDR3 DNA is TGTGCCAGCAGCTTGGGCGGCTCTAGCTCCTATAATTCACCCCTCCACTTT. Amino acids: CASSLGGSSSYNSPLHF.

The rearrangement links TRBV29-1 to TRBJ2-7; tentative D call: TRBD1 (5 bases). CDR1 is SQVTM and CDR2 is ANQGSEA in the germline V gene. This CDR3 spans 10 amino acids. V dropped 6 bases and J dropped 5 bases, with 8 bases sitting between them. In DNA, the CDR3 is TGCAGCGTGGGGCTTAACGAGCAGTACTTC. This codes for CSVGLNEQYF.

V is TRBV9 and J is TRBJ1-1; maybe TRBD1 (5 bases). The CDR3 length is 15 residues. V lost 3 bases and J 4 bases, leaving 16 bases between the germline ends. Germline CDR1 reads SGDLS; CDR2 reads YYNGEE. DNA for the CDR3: TGTGCCAGCAGCGCCACCGGGGCAGGGTCCACTGAAGCTTTCTTT. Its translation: CASSATGAGSTEAFF. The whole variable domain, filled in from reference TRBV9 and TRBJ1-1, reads DSGVTQTPKHLITATGQRVTLRCSPRSGDLSVYWYQQSLDQGLQFLIQYYNGEERAKGNILERFSAQQFPDLHSELNLSSLELGDSALYFCASSATGAGSTEAFFGQGTRLTVV.

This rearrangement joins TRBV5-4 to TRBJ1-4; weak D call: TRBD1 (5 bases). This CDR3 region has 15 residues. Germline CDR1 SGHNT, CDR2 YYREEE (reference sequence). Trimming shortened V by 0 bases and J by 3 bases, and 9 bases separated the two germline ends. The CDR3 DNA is TGTGCCAGCAGCTTGGCAGGGTCTGCTAATGAAAAACTGTTTTTT. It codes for CASSLAGSANEKLFF.

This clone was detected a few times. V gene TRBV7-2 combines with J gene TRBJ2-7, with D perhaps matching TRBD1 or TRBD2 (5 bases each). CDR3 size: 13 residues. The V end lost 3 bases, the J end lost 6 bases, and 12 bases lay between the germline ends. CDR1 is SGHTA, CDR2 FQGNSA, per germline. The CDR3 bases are TGTGCCAGCAGCTTGCTCCCAGGGACCGAGCAGTACTTC. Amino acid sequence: CASSLLPGTEQYF.

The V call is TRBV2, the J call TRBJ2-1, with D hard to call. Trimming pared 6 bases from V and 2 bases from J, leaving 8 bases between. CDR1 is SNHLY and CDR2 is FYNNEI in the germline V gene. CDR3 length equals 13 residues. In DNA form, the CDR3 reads TGTGCCAGCAGAGTGGGCCCCTACAATGAGCAGTTCTTC. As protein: CASRVGPYNEQFF.

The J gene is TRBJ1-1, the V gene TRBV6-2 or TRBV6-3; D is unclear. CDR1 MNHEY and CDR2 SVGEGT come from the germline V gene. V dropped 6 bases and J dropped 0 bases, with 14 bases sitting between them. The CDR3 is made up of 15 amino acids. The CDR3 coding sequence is TGTGCCAGCAGCGCCCATTACGGCTTGAACACTGAAGCTTTCTTT. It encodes CASSAHYGLNTEAFF.

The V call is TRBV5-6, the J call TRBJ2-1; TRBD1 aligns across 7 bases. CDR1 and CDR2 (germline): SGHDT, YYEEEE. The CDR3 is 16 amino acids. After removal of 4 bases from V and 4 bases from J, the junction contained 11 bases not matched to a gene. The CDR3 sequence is CASSAADRALYNEQFF. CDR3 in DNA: TGTGCCAGCAGCGCGGCCGACAGGGCTCTATACAATGAGCAGTTCTTC.

CDR3 in amino acids: CAISGTGGMEKLFF. The CDR3 DNA reads as TGTGCCATCAGTGGCACAGGGGGCATGGAAAAACTGTTTTTT. The V call is TRBV10-3, the J call TRBJ1-4; 9 bases line up with TRBD1. The germline V gene has CDR1 ENHRY and CDR2 SYGVKD. Losses at the gene ends were 4 bases for V and 8 bases for J; bases not matched to a gene: 5. This CDR3 has 14 residues.

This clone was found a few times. Written as DNA, the CDR3 is TGTGCCAGCAATTTCGGAGGGGCGGGGGCTGGCTACACCTTC. Protein sequence: CASNFGGAGAGYTF. This chain links TRBV6-5 with TRBJ1-2; perhaps TRBD1 as D (6 bases). Germline assignment: CDR1 MNHEY and CDR2 SVGAGI. Trimming left V 7 bases short and J 7 bases short, with 19 bases between. This CDR3 contains 14 residues.

The CDR3 coding sequence is TGTGCCAGCAGCCAGAACCCGGGAGGGAATGAGCAGTTCTTC. It encodes CASSQNPGGNEQFF. The chain employs TRBV7-3 and TRBJ2-1, with 8 bases matching TRBD2. V lost 5 bases to trimming and J lost 7 bases; unmatched junction nucleotides: 7. Germline-derived CDR1 and CDR2 are SGHTA and FQGTGA. This CDR3 region has 14 residues.

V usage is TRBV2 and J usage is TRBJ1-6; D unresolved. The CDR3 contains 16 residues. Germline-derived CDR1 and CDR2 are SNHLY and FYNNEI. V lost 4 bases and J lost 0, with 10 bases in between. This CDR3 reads CASSVDTSSYNSPLHF. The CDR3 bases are TGTGCCAGCAGTGTAGACACAAGCTCCTATAATTCACCCCTCCACTTT.

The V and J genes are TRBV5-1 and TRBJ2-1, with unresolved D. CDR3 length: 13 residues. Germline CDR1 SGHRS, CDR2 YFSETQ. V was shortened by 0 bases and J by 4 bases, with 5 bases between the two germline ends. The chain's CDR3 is CASSLANYNEQFF. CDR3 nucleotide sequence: TGCGCCAGCAGCTTGGCTAATTACAATGAGCAGTTCTTC.

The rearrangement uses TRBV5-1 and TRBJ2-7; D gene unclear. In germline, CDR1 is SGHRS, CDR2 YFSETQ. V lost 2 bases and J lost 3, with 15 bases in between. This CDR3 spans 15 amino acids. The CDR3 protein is CASSFFLDGDYEQYF. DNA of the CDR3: TGCGCCAGCAGCTTCTTTTTGGACGGAGACTACGAGCAGTACTTC. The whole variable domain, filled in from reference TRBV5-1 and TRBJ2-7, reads KAGVTQTPRYLIKTRGQQVTLSCSPISGHRSVSWYQQTPGQGLQFLFEYFSETQRNKGNFPGRFSGRQFSNSRSEMNVSTLELGDSALYLCASSFFLDGDYEQYFGPGTRLTVT.

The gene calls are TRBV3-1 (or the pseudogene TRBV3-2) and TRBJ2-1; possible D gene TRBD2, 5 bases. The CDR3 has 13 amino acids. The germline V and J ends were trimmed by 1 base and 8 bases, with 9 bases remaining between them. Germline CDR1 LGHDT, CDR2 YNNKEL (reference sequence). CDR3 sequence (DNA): TGTGCCAGCAGCCAAGGTAGCGTCGATGAGCAGTTCTTC. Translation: CASSQGSVDEQFF.

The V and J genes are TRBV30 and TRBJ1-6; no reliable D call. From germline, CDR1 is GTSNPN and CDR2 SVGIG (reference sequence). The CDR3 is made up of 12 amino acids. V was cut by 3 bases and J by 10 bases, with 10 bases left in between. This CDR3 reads CAWSRTSSPLHF. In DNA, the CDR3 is TGTGCCTGGAGCCGGACCAGCTCACCCCTCCACTTT.

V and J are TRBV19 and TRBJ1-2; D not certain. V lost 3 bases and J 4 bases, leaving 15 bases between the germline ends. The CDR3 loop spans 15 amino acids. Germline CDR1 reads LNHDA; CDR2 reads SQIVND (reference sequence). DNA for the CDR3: TGTGCCAGTAGTATGCCACCGATGAATCGCTATGGCTACACCTTC. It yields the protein CASSMPPMNRYGYTF.

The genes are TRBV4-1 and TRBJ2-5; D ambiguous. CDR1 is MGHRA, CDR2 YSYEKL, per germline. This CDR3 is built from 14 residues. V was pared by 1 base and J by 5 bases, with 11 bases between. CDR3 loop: CASSQVAAVETQYF. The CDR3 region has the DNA TGCGCCAGCAGCCAAGTCGCGGCGGTGGAGACCCAGTACTTC.

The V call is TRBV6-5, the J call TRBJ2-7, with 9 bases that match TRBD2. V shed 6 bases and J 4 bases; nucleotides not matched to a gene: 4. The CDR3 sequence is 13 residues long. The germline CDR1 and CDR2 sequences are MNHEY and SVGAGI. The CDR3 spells CASRSSGGYEQYF. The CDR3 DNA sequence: TGTGCCAGCAGGTCCAGCGGGGGGTACGAGCAGTACTTC.